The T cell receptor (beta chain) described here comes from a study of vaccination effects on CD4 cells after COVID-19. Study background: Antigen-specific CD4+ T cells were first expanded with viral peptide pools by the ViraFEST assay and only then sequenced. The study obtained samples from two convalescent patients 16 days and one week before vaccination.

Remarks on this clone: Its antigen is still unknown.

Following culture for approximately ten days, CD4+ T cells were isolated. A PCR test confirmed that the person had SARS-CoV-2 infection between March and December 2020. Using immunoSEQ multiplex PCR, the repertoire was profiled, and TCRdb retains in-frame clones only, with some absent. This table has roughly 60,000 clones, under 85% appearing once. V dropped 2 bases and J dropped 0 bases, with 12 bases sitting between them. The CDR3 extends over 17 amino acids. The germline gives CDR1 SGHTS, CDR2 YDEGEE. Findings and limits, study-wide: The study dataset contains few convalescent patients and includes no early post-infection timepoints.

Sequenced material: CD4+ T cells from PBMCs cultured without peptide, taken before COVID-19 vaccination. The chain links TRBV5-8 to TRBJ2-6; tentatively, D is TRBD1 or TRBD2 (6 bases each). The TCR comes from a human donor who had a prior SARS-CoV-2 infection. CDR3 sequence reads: CASSLWWGASGANVLTF. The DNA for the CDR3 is TGTGCCAGCAGCTTATGGTGGGGGGCCTCTGGGGCCAACGTCCTGACTTTC. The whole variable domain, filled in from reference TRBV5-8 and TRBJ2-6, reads EAGVTQSPTHLIKTRGQQATLRCSPISGHTSVYWYQQALGLGLQFLLWYDEGEERNRGNFPPRFSGRQFPNYSSELNVNALELEDSALYLCASSLWWGASGANVLTFGAGSRLTVL.